This T cell receptor (beta chain) emerged from a study of OX40 agonist ivuxolimab in advanced cancers. Study-wide background: Cohort: approximately 83% men, mean age 60, aged roughly 23 to 79.

Generated by immunoSEQ multiplex PCR, the TCRdb table keeps only in-frame clones and is missing some. The table lists about 100,000 clones, roughly four fifths of them singletons. In germline, CDR1 is DFQATT, CDR2 SNEGSKA (reference sequence). The CDR3 covers 11 residues. Trimming removed 0 bases at V and 7 bases at J, with 6 bases between. This rearrangement joins TRBV20-1 to TRBJ2-5; D gene unclear. The specimen was CD4+ or CD8+ T cells sorted from blood, collected in a trial of the OX40 agonist ivuxolimab. The receptor was derived from an adult with an advanced solid tumor such as melanoma, head and neck, liver or kidney cancer. For the CDR3, the DNA is TGCAGTGCTAGAGATCACCTGACCCAGTACTTC. Translating it yields CSARDHLTQYF.